This section outlines one T cell receptor beta chain sequence together with its context. There are many counts of this clonotype. The specificity of this receptor is unknown. Base qualities are not at hand, and no much larger clone is one base apart. The sample is drawn from a study of Graves' ophthalmopathy and Graves' hyperthyroidism listed by TCRdb under 2018. With respect to the entire study: Peripheral blood was collected at initial diagnosis, prior to any treatment. The study used TCR beta repertoire signatures to distinguish Graves' ophthalmopathy from Graves' hyperthyroidism and to predict progression to ophthalmopathy. In total, some 130 blood samples were TCR-sequenced: approximately 42 ophthalmopathy, over 70 hyperthyroidism and 17 hyperthyroidism-to-ophthalmopathy patients. In about 6 hyperthyroidism patients, T-cell repertoires of thyroid tissue and blood were compared. To explore V-J signatures that distinguish ophthalmopathy from hyperthyroidism, a discovery set of 100 patients was enrolled, made up of 40 to 45 with ophthalmopathy and 57 with stable hyperthyroidism. Once sampling was done, hyperthyroidism patients were given methimazole at a starting dose of 30 mg daily, while ophthalmopathy patients were given high-dose intravenous methylprednisolone. For independent validation, a separate cohort was made up of about 18 hyperthyroidism patients plus 17 patients who later progressed from hyperthyroidism to ophthalmopathy.

Points the paper makes about the study in general: Most of the expanded thyroid clonotypes with a frequency above 0.001 were also detected in blood, and it was suggested that the thyroid immune response may be reflected by blood repertoires. No statistical method was used to predetermine the sample size, and group allocation was not hidden from the investigators. Ophthalmopathy was separated from stable hyperthyroidism by the 13-signature model with about 89% sensitivity and less than 82% specificity in cross-validation and with 80%/75% in the test set. In validation, the model predicted ophthalmopathy progression with 55% to 71% sensitivity and 72.22% specificity; eleven to twelve predicted patients were CT-confirmed with GO in a median of 6.5 months.

Ophthalmopathy patients were characterized by moderately to severely active disease, a Clinical Activity Score of at least 3, a NOSPECS grade of at least 4, and a disease duration under 3 months. Patients with other autoimmune diseases, uncontrolled infections, pregnancy or lactation were excluded from the study. Clinical symptoms, serum thyroxine, TRAb, thyroid ultrasound and orbital computed tomography were used for diagnosis. PBMCs were isolated from approximately 10 ml of fresh peripheral blood by Ficoll-Paque density gradient centrifugation. Trizol reagent was used to extract the total RNA, and its quality was then checked on an Agilent 2100 Bioanalyzer. Inclusive of the bounding cysteine and phenylalanine, the CDR3 is 15 residues long. Only the CDR3 portion is preserved as DNA: 45 bases, with reading frame beginning at the first base. V and J are truncated by 0 bases and 4 bases respectively, leaving an intervening sequence of 10 bases. The germline V gene specifies ENHRY as CDR1 and SYGVKD as CDR2.

For repertoire sequencing, TCR beta CDR3 regions were amplified from RNA transcripts. A first-round RT-PCR used HTBI primers with the Qiagen OneStep RT-PCR kit, followed by a second-round multiplex PCR, size selection and purification. Libraries were sequenced on an Illumina HiSeq2000 using paired-end 100 bp reads. Processing in the source paper ran as follows. SOAPnuke was used for read processing, and reads with adapters, uncalled bases, a mean Phred below 15, or no exact constant-primer or identifier match were discarded. COPE v1.2.5 was used to merge high-quality paired reads. Unique nucleotide sequences were defined as clonotypes and aligned to IMGT TRB V, D and J references using MiTCR v1.1. Only V-J combinations with frequency above 0.0001 were analysed, covering around 99% of repertoires. A TCR clonal expansion and chaos score per V-J combination was defined as the ratio of F50 clonal expansion to chaos observed in the TCRdist matrix. Welch's t-statistics and random forest were used to reduce features to about a dozen V-J combinations, which were fed into a naive Bayes classifier. Thyroid-blood repertoire similarity was quantified with the Morisita-Horn index. TCRdb reran the public reads through fastp at Q25 and MiXCR, keeping productive beta chains. Records with the same CDR3 protein are collapsed into one entry carrying the most frequent genes and DNA. V and J calls and clone size were set by TCRdb, not the authors. In this sample the table shows around 600,000 distinct CDR3 sequences, roughly 39% of which occur a single time. The ten top clones hold 3% to 3.5% of the sample.

The source of this sequence is an adult man with Graves' ophthalmopathy. This sequence uses TRBV10-3 and TRBJ1-5; the D gene is possibly TRBD1, with 5 bases matching. The sequenced sample consisted of peripheral blood. CDR3 protein: CAISESGALNQPQHF. The sequence in DNA is TGTGCCATCAGTGAGTCAGGGGCCCTTAATCAGCCCCAGCATTTT.